A single sample is the source of the 24 T cell receptor beta chains below, sequenced in a study of OX40 agonist ivuxolimab in advanced cancers. The method was immunoSEQ multiplex PCR; TCRdb's version includes in-frame clones alone and lacks a portion of them. The profile shows some 82,000 clones, over 85% of them singletons. The sequencing used CD4+ or CD8+ T cells sorted from blood, collected in a trial of the OX40 agonist ivuxolimab. These receptors all come from an adult with an advanced solid tumor such as melanoma, head and neck, liver or kidney cancer.

This rearrangement joins TRBV11-2 to TRBJ2-3, with 13 bases lining up with TRBD2. The J segment lost 0 bases and the V segment lost 2 bases, leaving 5 bases of the junction unmatched. This CDR3 region has 18 residues. CDR1 SGHAT and CDR2 FQNNGV come from the germline V gene. The CDR3 here is CASSLPILAGGSTDTQYF. For the CDR3, the DNA is TGTGCCAGCAGCTTACCAATACTAGCGGGAGGGAGCACAGATACGCAGTATTTT. The complete variable domain, with remaining parts taken from reference TRBV11-2 and TRBJ2-3, reads EAGVAQSPRYKIIEKRQSVAFWCNPISGHATLYWYQQILGQGPKLLIQFQNNGVVDDSQLPKDRFSAERLKGVDSTLKIQPAKLEDSAVYLCASSLPILAGGSTDTQYFGPGTRLTVL.

The rearrangement links TRBV4-3 to TRBJ2-2; D may be TRBD2 (5 bases). V shed 6 bases and J shed 5 bases, with 13 bases lying between them. CDR1 LGHNA and CDR2 YSLEER come from the germline V gene. This CDR3 region has 14 residues. CDR3 region: CASSPGLRTGELFF. Written as DNA, the CDR3 is TGCGCCAGCAGTCCAGGACTGAGGACCGGGGAGCTGTTTTTT.

The chain couples TRBV28 to TRBJ2-1; D gene uncertain. Trimming pared 0 bases from V and 2 bases from J, leaving 8 bases between. CDR3 length equals 15 residues. Per germline, CDR1 MDHEN and CDR2 SYDVKM. The CDR3 bases are TGTGCCAGCAGTTTATGGATGGCAGCCTACAATGAGCAGTTCTTC. Residues: CASSLWMAAYNEQFF. The whole variable domain, filled in from reference TRBV28 and TRBJ2-1, reads DVKVTQSSRYLVKRTGEKVFLECVQDMDHENMFWYRQDPGLGLRLIYFSYDVKMKEKGDIPEGYSVSREKKERFSLILESASTNQTSMYLCASSLWMAAYNEQFFGPGTRLTVL.

The chain recombines TRBV29-1 with TRBJ2-1; tentatively, D is TRBD2 (6 bases). V lost 4 bases and J 0 bases, leaving 13 bases between the germline ends. CDR3 length: 15 residues. The V gene's germline CDR1 is SQVTM and CDR2 ANQGSEA. The CDR3 protein is CSVGYSGGSYNEQFF. The CDR3, as DNA: TGCAGCGTTGGATATAGCGGAGGCTCCTACAATGAGCAGTTCTTC.

The V gene is TRBV27, the J gene TRBJ1-2; TRBD1 matches at 7 bases. CDR3 length: 13 residues. Germline V CDR1 and CDR2: MNHEY, SMNVEV (reference sequence). The ends lost 3 bases at V and 4 bases at J; junction bases unmatched: 2. For the CDR3, the DNA is TGTGCCAGCAGTTTTGGGACAGTCTATGGCTACACCTTC. Its protein product is CASSFGTVYGYTF.

This clone appeared once. V usage is TRBV27 and J usage is TRBJ2-4, with 10 bases lining up with TRBD1. The V segment lost 2 bases and the J segment 9 bases; nucleotides outside the gene matches: 7. The length of the CDR3 is 15 residues. The germline gives CDR1 MNHEY, CDR2 SMNVEV (reference sequence). The DNA for the CDR3 is TGTGCCAGCAGTTTACGGGGACAGGGGAATGGCATTCAGTACTTC. Translating gives CASSLRGQGNGIQYF.

About this clone: At one end the junction does not follow the germline gene, possibly because of a read error. CDR3 sequence: CASSDLPGPDF. In DNA, the CDR3 is TGTGCCAGCAGTGACTTGCCGGGTCCGGACTTC. J is TRBJ2-5 and V is TRBV7-9; D is uncertain. The CDR3 spans 11 residues. Germline lookup yields CDR1 SEHNR and CDR2 FQNEAQ (reference sequence).

In its sample, this clone was seen a few times. This chain uses TRBV7-9 with TRBJ1-1; D is undetermined. The CDR3 loop spans 11 amino acids. V shed 7 bases and J shed 4 bases, with 7 bases lying between them. Germline assignment: CDR1 SEHNR and CDR2 FQNEAQ (reference sequence). Here the CDR3 reads CASTLGTEAFF. In DNA form, the CDR3 reads TGTGCCAGCACCTTGGGCACTGAAGCTTTCTTT.

The chain carries TRBV7-8 and TRBJ2-1; no definite D call. This CDR3 is 14 amino acids long. V dropped 5 bases and J dropped 5 bases, with 13 bases sitting between them. Germline CDR1 and CDR2: SGHVS and FQNEAQ. In nucleotides, the CDR3 is TGTGCCAGCAGCCCGGTAAGTTGGGACAATGAGCAGTTCTTC. It is translated as CASSPVSWDNEQFF.

The rearrangement uses TRBV19 and TRBJ1-4; TRBD1 might be the D (5 bases). CDR3 length: 19 residues. The germline CDR1 and CDR2 sequences are LNHDA and SQIVND (reference sequence). Deletions cut 3 bases from V and 0 bases from J, with 20 bases between. CDR3 residues: CASSMGLSGGNPTNEKLFF. DNA of the CDR3: TGTGCCAGTAGTATGGGGCTATCGGGCGGAAATCCAACTAATGAAAAACTGTTTTTT.

The V call is TRBV19, the J call TRBJ1-4; the D gene is possibly TRBD1 (5 bases). V lost 3 bases to trimming and J lost 5 bases, with 7 bases between them. This CDR3 has 13 residues. Germline V gives CDR1 LNHDA, CDR2 SQIVND (reference sequence). CDR3 bases: TGTGCCAGTAGTATCTGGGGGAATGAAAAACTGTTTTTT. Amino acid sequence: CASSIWGNEKLFF.

The chain has TRBV5-4 and TRBJ1-1; D perhaps matches TRBD1 (5 bases). Trimming left V 3 bases short and J 0 bases short, with 9 bases between. The length of the CDR3 is 14 residues. CDR1 is SGHNT, CDR2 YYREEE, per germline (reference sequence). CDR3: CASSSGRLNTEAFF. In nucleotides, the CDR3 is TGTGCCAGCAGCTCGGGACGGTTGAACACTGAAGCTTTCTTT.

The CDR3 sequence is CASSPVGGKQETQYF. The CDR3 DNA follows: TGTGCCAGCAGCCCGGTTGGAGGCAAACAAGAGACCCAGTACTTC. The chain employs TRBV13 and TRBJ2-5; D may be TRBD2 (5 bases). Trimming removed 5 bases from V and 2 bases from J, with 15 bases in between. This CDR3 has 15 residues. Per the germline V gene, CDR1 is PRHDT and CDR2 is FYEKMQ (reference sequence).

CDR3 nucleotides: TGTGCCAGCCGAGGAGACCGGACTAGCGTGTTTTACAATGAGCAGTTCTTC. Encoded protein: CASRGDRTSVFYNEQFF. The chain carries TRBV28 and TRBJ2-1, with 9 bases fitting TRBD2. The CDR3 sequence is 17 residues long. The ends lost 8 bases at V and 4 bases at J; junction bases unmatched: 15. CDR1 and CDR2 from the germline V gene are MDHEN and SYDVKM.

This chain joins TRBV2 and TRBJ2-3; the match to TRBD2 covers 12 bases. The CDR3 runs 17 residues. Per germline, CDR1 SNHLY and CDR2 FYNNEI. V lost 6 bases, J lost 0 bases, and 7 bases stayed unmatched. CDR3 loop: CASSAPGTSGSTDTQYF. The CDR3 region has the DNA TGTGCCAGCAGCGCCCCCGGGACTAGCGGGAGCACAGATACGCAGTATTTT.

CDR3 residues: CASSQKGHLETQYF. The CDR3 DNA sequence: TGTGCCAGCAGCCAGAAAGGACACCTAGAGACCCAGTACTTC. This chain uses TRBV5-6 with TRBJ2-5; TRBD1 might be the D (5 bases). V lost 4 bases and J lost 4, with 14 bases in between. The CDR3 has 14 amino acids. Germline values: CDR1 SGHDT, CDR2 YYEEEE. Full variable domain (rest looked up from reference TRBV5-6 and TRBJ2-5): DAGVTQSPTHLIKTRGQQVTLRCSPKSGHDTVSWYQQALGQGPQFIFQYYEEEERQRGNFPDRFSGHQFPNYSSELNVNALLLGDSALYLCASSQKGHLETQYFGPGTRLLVL.

The V and J genes are TRBV9 and TRBJ2-1; 14 positions match TRBD2. Germline-derived CDR1 and CDR2 are SGDLS and YYNGEE. The CDR3 covers 15 residues. Trimming cost V 0 bases and J 14 bases; bases outside gene matches: 7. The CDR3 protein is CASSVEGTSGSIEFF. CDR3 nucleotides: TGTGCCAGCAGCGTAGAAGGGACTAGCGGGAGTATTGAGTTCTTC.

The chain recombines TRBV9 with TRBJ1-3; D call uncertain. There are 15 residues in the CDR3. CDR1 SGDLS and CDR2 YYNGEE come from the germline V gene. V was trimmed by 0 bases and J by 0 bases, leaving 7 bases between them. CDR3 DNA: TGTGCCAGCAGCGTAGGGCGGAGCTCTGGAAACACCATATATTTT. This gives the protein CASSVGRSSGNTIYF.

The V call is TRBV15, the J call TRBJ2-5, with D maybe TRBD2 (6 bases). The DNA matches TRBJ2-7 better at its end, which makes the J call doubtful. Germline CDR1 and CDR2: LNHNV and YYDKDF (reference sequence). The CDR3 runs 13 residues. The CDR3 DNA follows: TGTGCCACCAGCAGCGGGAGAGGGTACGAGCAGTACTTC. Translating gives CATSSGRGYEQYF.

Concerning this clone: The sample carries other DNA sequences with the same CDR3. The gene calls are TRBV9 and TRBJ1-1; 7 bases are shared with TRBD1. The CDR3 consists of 14 residues. With 2 bases clipped from V and 1 base from J, the junction kept 2 bases outside the gene matches. CDR1 and CDR2 (germline): SGDLS, YYNGEE. CDR3 residues: CASSVGTANTEAFF. The CDR3 DNA follows: TGTGCCAGCAGCGTGGGGACAGCGAACACTGAAGCTTTCTTT.

The chain links TRBV6-5 to TRBJ1-1, with TRBD1 matching over 9 bases. Germline V gene data show CDR1 as MNHEY and CDR2 as SVGAGI. Germline trimming cut 6 bases from V and 5 bases from J; bases unmatched to any gene: 7. This CDR3 contains 14 residues. CDR3 nucleotides: TGTGCCAGCAGCGAGGACAGGGGTAAGACTGAAGCTTTCTTT. This translates into CASSEDRGKTEAFF.

By sample share, this clone is medium-sized. The rearrangement uses TRBV19 and TRBJ2-5, with D uncertain. CDR1 LNHDA and CDR2 SQIVND come from the germline V gene (reference sequence). The CDR3 is made up of 13 amino acids. Trimming cost V 5 bases and J 5 bases, with 12 bases left between them. The CDR3 loop is CASSGVLYETQYF. The CDR3 coding sequence is TGTGCCAGTAGTGGGGTACTCTACGAGACCCAGTACTTC. The whole variable domain, filled in from reference TRBV19 and TRBJ2-5, reads DGGITQSPKYLFRKEGQNVTLSCEQNLNHDAMYWYRQDPGQGLRLIYYSQIVNDFQKGDIAEGYSVSREKKESFPLTVTSAQKNPTAFYLCASSGVLYETQYFGPGTRLLVL.

V and J are TRBV27 and TRBJ2-7, with 7 bases that match TRBD1. The ends lost 0 bases at V and 6 bases at J; junction bases unmatched: 8. The germline gives CDR1 MNHEY, CDR2 SMNVEV (reference sequence). CDR3 length: 15 amino acids. CDR3 in amino acids: CASSLSWTGPAEQYF. CDR3 sequence (DNA): TGTGCCAGCAGTTTATCCTGGACAGGCCCCGCCGAGCAGTACTTC.

The V and J genes are TRBV19 and TRBJ1-4; a possible D gene is TRBD1 (5 bases). CDR3 size: 15 residues. V was trimmed by 3 bases and J by 4 bases, leaving 12 bases between them. Germline V CDR1 and CDR2: LNHDA, SQIVND (reference sequence). The CDR3 loop is CASSIPGVGNEKLFF. DNA of the CDR3: TGTGCCAGTAGTATCCCGGGGGTCGGTAATGAAAAACTGTTTTTT.